The 17 T cell receptor beta chains below come from one sample, sequenced in a study of cytomegalovirus exposure and HLA in healthy donors (dated by TCRdb to between 2016 and 2019). The library came from the immunoSEQ multiplex PCR assay. For the multiplex PCR, a mixture combining 60 forward primers for TCR Vbeta segments and 13 reverse primers for TCR Jbeta segments was used. This immuneACCESS table, as held by TCRdb, lists in-frame sequences with V and J called but not all clones. Of the missing ones, under half trace to an unresolved V gene in checked studies; the others have no known cause. The sample records roughly 100,000 clones, 70% to 80% of which are singletons. The ten largest clones add up to approximately 0.74% of the sample. Sequenced material: PBMCs. The origin of the receptors is a boy aged 5 to 17 in good health and CMV-seronegative.

J is TRBJ1-1 and V is TRBV21-1; TRBD1, the table's D call, was not compared with the DNA. TRBV21-1 is assigned pseudogene status. The CDR3 is 16 amino acids. The CDR3 sequence is CASSKAGRTGKFEAFF. The CDR3 DNA reads as TGTGCCAGCAGCAAAGCGGGTCGGACAGGAAAATTTGAAGCTTTCTTT.

CDR3 protein: CASSAGTGLRLAGVWETQYF. The CDR3 DNA reads TGCGCCAGCAGCGCAGGGACAGGGCTTAGACTAGCGGGAGTCTGGGAGACCCAGTACTTC. The chain joins TRBV5-1 to TRBJ2-5, with 12 bases matching TRBD2. Unmatched junction bases numbered 21, after V lost 4 bases and J lost 5 bases. CDR1 SGHRS and CDR2 YFSETQ come from the germline V gene. The length of the CDR3 is 20 residues.

This clone came up once. The chain links TRBV28 to TRBJ1-5; 8 bases agree with TRBD1. J was trimmed by 7 bases and V by 5 bases; bases with no gene match: 13. Germline V gives CDR1 MDHEN, CDR2 SYDVKM. CDR3 length: 16 residues. The CDR3 sequence: CASSLLPGQGSQPQHF. Written as DNA, the CDR3 is TGTGCCAGCAGTCTACTCCCCGGACAGGGATCCCAGCCCCAGCATTTT.

The chain has TRBV11-3 and TRBJ1-2; D perhaps matches TRBD1 (5 bases). Between the trimmed V and J ends, which lost 4 bases and 1 base, there was a span of 13 bases. Germline lookup yields CDR1 SGHNT and CDR2 YENEEA. The CDR3 consists of 15 residues. The CDR3 nucleotides read TGTGCCAGCAGCTCGACCGTCGGGGGTAACTATGGCTACACCTTC. Translated, it gives CASSSTVGGNYGYTF.

V is TRBV4-3 and J is TRBJ2-2; 10 bases are a match to TRBD1. Germline CDR1 LGHNA, CDR2 YSLEER. CDR3 size: 16 residues. V lost 3 bases and J lost 7; bases outside the gene matches: 8. CDR3 coding DNA: TGCGCCAGCAGCCATCTTGGGACAGGGGCGGGCGGGGAGCTGTTTTTT. It encodes CASSHLGTGAGGELFF.

This clone has a handful of counts. The chain links TRBV6-1 to TRBJ1-1; no definite D call. Germline assignment: CDR1 MNHNS and CDR2 SASEGT. This CDR3 has 15 residues. V shed 1 base and J shed 0 bases, with 9 bases lying between them. The CDR3 sequence: CASSEGYYVNTEAFF. DNA for the CDR3: TGTGCCAGCAGTGAAGGTTACTATGTGAACACTGAAGCTTTCTTT.

On this clone itself: The same CDR3 arises from other DNA sequences in this sample as well. This chain uses TRBV18 with TRBJ2-7; 9 bases are shared with TRBD1. V lost 3 bases and J lost 0; bases outside the gene matches: 3. CDR3 size: 15 residues. Germline values: CDR1 KGHSH, CDR2 LQKENI. DNA for the CDR3: TGTGCCAGCTCACCCAGGACAGGGGACTCCTACGAGCAGTACTTC. Residues: CASSPRTGDSYEQYF.

The J gene is TRBJ1-5, the V gene TRBV7-2; 12 bases are a match to TRBD1. Germline loops: CDR1 SGHTA, CDR2 FQGNSA. V was pared by 4 bases and J by 3 bases, with 4 bases of the junction left unmatched. The CDR3 contains 16 residues. CDR3 sequence: CASSSGQGAHNQPQHF. CDR3 nucleotides: TGTGCCAGCAGCTCGGGACAGGGGGCACACAATCAGCCCCAGCATTTT.

This chain links TRBV10-3 with TRBJ1-2; 8 bases agree with TRBD1. Germline V gene sequence: CDR1 ENHRY, CDR2 SYGVKD. This CDR3 spans 15 amino acids. The trim removed 4 bases at V and 5 bases at J, leaving 9 bases unmatched. CDR3: CAISGGGTGDYGYTF. CDR3 sequence (DNA): TGTGCCATCAGTGGGGGGGGGACAGGTGATTATGGCTACACCTTC.

The rearrangement links TRBV7-9 to TRBJ1-2; D is perhaps TRBD1 (6 bases). Germline values: CDR1 SEHNR, CDR2 FQNEAQ (reference sequence). This CDR3 is 14 amino acids long. The germline V and J ends were trimmed by 3 bases and 3 bases, with 11 bases remaining between them. The CDR3 DNA is TGTGCCAGCAGCTTGGGGGCGCGAGACTATGGCTACACCTTC. It codes for CASSLGARDYGYTF. The full variable domain, rest sourced from reference TRBV7-9 and TRBJ1-2, is DTGVSQNPRHKITKRGQNVTFRCDPISEHNRLYWYRQTLGQGPEFLTYFQNEAQLEKSRLLSDRFSAERPKGSFSTLEIQRTEQGDSAMYLCASSLGARDYGYTFGSGTRLTVV.

V is TRBV28 and J is TRBJ2-7; possibly TRBD1 for D (6 bases). The V and J ends lost 7 bases and 1 base respectively, with 20 bases between them. This CDR3 region has 16 residues. Germline V gives CDR1 MDHEN, CDR2 SYDVKM. CDR3 residues: CASTDGRRGQSYEQYF. The CDR3 bases are TGTGCCAGCACCGACGGCCGTCGTGGACAGTCCTACGAGCAGTACTTC.

This rearrangement joins TRBV18 to TRBJ2-7; 7 bases map to TRBD1. CDR3 length: 14 residues. Germline V gene lookup returns CDR1 KGHSH and CDR2 LQKENI. Losses at the gene ends were 3 bases for V and 6 bases for J; bases not matched to a gene: 8. The CDR3 here is CASSPTPTGSEQYF. The CDR3 DNA reads as TGTGCCAGCTCACCGACCCCGACAGGGTCCGAGCAGTACTTC.

For the CDR3, the DNA is TGTGCCTGGAGTCCCGGGGTATGGGCCGACGCGACCCAGTACTTC. Translation gives CAWSPGVWADATQYF. The J gene is TRBJ2-5, the V gene TRBV30, with a possible D match to TRBD2 (5 bases). CDR1 is GTSNPN and CDR2 is SVGIG in the germline V gene (reference sequence). This CDR3 has 15 residues. Trimming cost V 2 bases and J 7 bases, with 20 bases left between them.

This clone was recorded only once. The chain joins TRBV9 to TRBJ2-5; 10 bases line up with TRBD1. This CDR3 has 16 residues. Germline V CDR1 and CDR2: SGDLS, YYNGEE. With V trimmed by 4 bases and J by 9 bases, 15 bases remained unmatched. The CDR3 here is CASSPQSRDRGRAQYF. The DNA for the CDR3 is TGTGCCAGCAGCCCTCAATCCCGGGACAGGGGCAGGGCCCAGTACTTC. Variable domain in full (rest from reference TRBV9 and TRBJ2-5): DSGVTQTPKHLITATGQRVTLRCSPRSGDLSVYWYQQSLDQGLQFLIQYYNGEERAKGNILERFSAQQFPDLHSELNLSSLELGDSALYFCASSPQSRDRGRAQYFGPGTRLLVL.

V gene TRBV5-6 combines with J gene TRBJ1-4; weak D call: TRBD1 (5 bases). Trimming removed 1 base from V and 8 bases from J, with 15 bases in between. Germline values: CDR1 SGHDT, CDR2 YYEEEE. The CDR3 sequence is 15 residues long. The CDR3 coding sequence is TGTGCCAGCAGCTTGAGTGCAGGGTTTAACGAAAAACTGTTTTTT. Translated, it gives CASSLSAGFNEKLFF. Drawing the rest from reference TRBV5-6 and TRBJ1-4, the complete variable domain is DAGVTQSPTHLIKTRGQQVTLRCSPKSGHDTVSWYQQALGQGPQFIFQYYEEEERQRGNFPDRFSGHQFPNYSSELNVNALLLGDSALYLCASSLSAGFNEKLFFGSGTQLSVL.

The gene calls are TRBV6-5 and TRBJ2-3, with 7 nucleotides matching TRBD1. This CDR3 comprises 15 residues. CDR1 is MNHEY, CDR2 SVGAGI, per germline. The V gene end was trimmed by 7 bases and the J gene end by 0 bases; junction bases not matched to a gene: 7. In DNA form, the CDR3 reads TGTGCCAGCAACTGGGACAGCCAGAGCACAGATACGCAGTATTTT. It is translated as CASNWDSQSTDTQYF.

CDR3 nucleotide sequence: TGTGCCAGCAGTCCCCTGCAGGGGGGCTTCAGCAATCAGCCCCAGCATTTT. Its protein product is CASSPLQGGFSNQPQHF. The gene calls are TRBV7-9 and TRBJ1-5; 7 bases fit TRBD1. The V and J ends lost 6 bases and 1 base, in that order; junction bases with no gene match: 12. The CDR3 has 17 residues. The V gene's germline CDR1 is SEHNR and CDR2 FQNEAQ (reference sequence). Together with reference TRBV7-9 and TRBJ1-5, the CDR3 gives the full variable domain: DTGVSQNPRHKITKRGQNVTFRCDPISEHNRLYWYRQTLGQGPEFLTYFQNEAQLEKSRLLSDRFSAERPKGSFSTLEIQRTEQGDSAMYLCASSPLQGGFSNQPQHFGDGTRLSIL.